This T cell receptor (beta chain) was observed in a study of blood T cell repertoires in COVID-19. Study-level information: Specimens from acute and convalescent COVID-19 originated in the United States, Italy and Spain. Sources were T cells, B-cell-depleted T cells, or PBMCs; the material itself was cDNA or gDNA.

V lost 2 bases to trimming and J lost 0 bases, with 8 bases between them. Germline-derived CDR1 and CDR2 are MNHEY and SVGEGT. This CDR3 comprises 15 residues. Per the study methods: Amplification with reference gene primers provided the estimates of nucleated cell counts. The data were produced by immunoSEQ multiplex PCR, yet TCRdb's version contains in-frame clones alone and is incomplete. The V and J calls and clone size are taken from that table; D and trimming were inferred from the DNA. This sample has some 140,000 clones, with under 80% found just once. Sequencing input: peripheral blood. V is TRBV6-2 or TRBV6-3 and J is TRBJ1-3; D gene unclear. The clonotype comes from a man older than 75 with acute or convalescent COVID-19. The CDR3 region is CASSYRSVSGNTIYF. CDR3 sequence (DNA): TGTGCCAGCAGTTACAGGAGCGTCTCTGGAAACACCATATATTTT.